This T cell receptor (beta chain) originates from a study of T-cell memory formation after mild COVID-19. Study overall: TCR clusters were mostly donor specific.

This CDR3 has 15 residues. V lost 0 bases and J lost 2, with 11 bases in between. Germline V gene lookup returns CDR1 MGHRA and CDR2 YSYEKL. Study-wide results and caveats: Clones that contracted from day 15 to 85 had balanced CD4/CD8; later expanders were CD4+ biased. Pre-infection memory harbored some responding clones, suggesting cross-reactive memory joined.

Comment on this clonotype: Its antigen remains unknown.

TCRdb analysed the 5' RACE reads with MiXCR anew, one entry per CDR3 protein. The data hold about 340,000 distinct CDR3 sequences, with 10% to 15% observed a single time. The rearrangement uses TRBV4-1 and TRBJ2-7; D not certain. This receptor was obtained from a man between 18 and 29 years old who had mild COVID-19 (a few samples of this study predate the infection). Cell type and time point are not known. The sequenced material came from PBMCs or a T cell subset sorted from them (not recorded which). The CDR3 DNA reads TGCGCCAGCAGCCAAGAGGTGGTCGAACCCTACGAGCAGTACGTC. Protein sequence: CASSQEVVEPYEQYV.